Sequencing of this TCR beta chain was carried out in a study of OX40 agonist ivuxolimab in advanced cancers. About the full investigation: The costimulatory receptor OX40 (CD134) was targeted by ivuxolimab, a fully human IgG2 agonistic monoclonal antibody. Intravenous ivuxolimab was administered to patients every 2 weeks at six dose levels: 0.01, 0.1, 0.3, 1.5, 3 and 10 mg/kg. Among the roughly 50 dose-escalation patients, around 20 had hepatocellular carcinoma, 15 or so melanoma, 9 renal cell carcinoma and 9 head and neck cancer. The dose-escalation cohort was approximately 83% male with a mean age of approximately 60 years, ranging from roughly 20 to 80. Patients were allowed to have had prior anti-PD-1, anti-PD-L1 or anti-CTLA-4 therapy, and around 40% of the dose-escalation patients had previously received checkpoint inhibitors. Partial responses were achieved by three dose-escalation patients, of whom one had hepatocellular carcinoma and two had cutaneous melanoma. The point of sequencing TCRbeta in the periphery was to test whether ivuxolimab changed TCR sequence diversity and drove clonal T-cell expansion. The monotherapy dose-escalation portion (N of about 50 patients) of the phase I ivuxolimab trial is reported in the paper. General study outcomes and caveats: After ivuxolimab, expanded clones were on average more numerous among CD8+ T cells than among CD4+ T cells. Which antigens the clonally expanded peripheral T cells were specific for was not determined. Clonal expansion of both CD4+ and CD8+ blood T cells was observed from baseline to week 6 at doses 0.1 to 3.0 mg/kg. Partial responders in the 0.1-3.0 mg/kg groups had among the lowest normalized peripheral clonal expansion, especially among CD8+ T cells. Low levels of normalized T-cell clonal expansion were also seen in some patients who did not respond.

Patients with a history of autoimmune disease or receiving systemic immunosuppression were excluded from the trial. Peripheral blood for TCR sequencing was collected from all dose cohorts at baseline, on cycle 4 day 1, and on cycle 7 day 1. Samples were obtained from an open-label, multicenter, first-in-human phase I dose-escalation trial of ivuxolimab. Adults with locally advanced or metastatic head and neck squamous cell, hepatocellular, melanoma or renal cell carcinoma were enrolled in the trial. Before TCR sequencing, CD4+ and CD8+ T cells were separately sorted from peripheral blood. In the case of this clone: Its antigen is not yet known. Nothing much larger sits one base from this clone, and base qualities are not available.

Genomic DNA was extracted from sorted cells for sequencing of the TCRbeta CDR3 region. The immunoSEQ Assay was used to sequence the TCRbeta CDR3 regions. TCRdb re-hosts the immuneACCESS table, in-frame sequences only. Its copies lack some clones; in the studies checked, an unresolved V gene accounts for under half of them, and the cause for the rest is not known. This sample gives 65,000 to 80,000 clones in total; over 85% of them show up just once. The ten largest clones capture roughly 6.4% of the sample. Sequenced here: CD4+ or CD8+ T cells sorted from blood, sampled in a trial of the OX40 agonist ivuxolimab. The sequence came from an adult with an advanced solid tumor such as melanoma, head and neck, liver or kidney cancer.

The CDR3 in this case is CASSLSGRPYEQYF. The DNA is TGTGCCAGCAGCTTAAGCGGGAGACCCTACGAGCAGTACTTC. Recombination connected TRBV7-9 to TRBJ2-7, and 8 bases in between align with TRBD2. Taken from the germline V gene (reference sequence), the CDR1 and CDR2 loops are SEHNR and FQNEAQ. The CDR3 contains 14 residues, cysteine and phenylalanine counted. Solely the CDR3 DNA is kept, with 42 bases framed from the first base. After removal of 2 bases from V and 2 bases from J, the junction retains 2 bases not matched to a gene.